This TCR beta chain was sequenced for a study of T cell responses to AZD1222 COVID-19 vaccine. Study-level results: Donors were chiefly white British, with a greater number of females, and clonal diversity was perhaps underestimated. The span of vaccine-associated CD4 TCRs extended across spike, with dominance at 160-218 and 743-854. Seropositive at baseline were only a handful of AZD1222 recipients. In all cases, repertoires were sampled only after the peak T cell response.

Data came from immunoSEQ multiplex PCR; TCRdb stores just in-frame clones and leaves some out. In the table there are 100,000 or so clones, around 90% of which are singletons. To note about this clone: Antigen unknown.

The CDR3 extends over 13 amino acids. V was clipped by 4 bases and J by 5 bases, with 11 bases between them. Germline-derived CDR1 and CDR2 are MGHDK and SYGVNS. This TCR came from an adult who received the AZD1222 COVID-19 vaccine. This material consisted of peripheral blood, taken 28 days after the second AZD1222 dose. This sequence joins TRBV25-1 and TRBJ1-2, with a tentative D call TRBD1 (6 bases). CDR3 in DNA: TGTGCCAGCAGTGCCTCCACAGGGTATGGCTACACCTTC. Residues: CASSASTGYGYTF.